Listed below are T cell receptor beta chains from one sample, sequenced in a study of technical replicates of blood from a handful of donors. Some clones are missing from TCRdb's copy, which holds only in-frame ones; the method was immunoSEQ multiplex PCR. The table shows approximately 84,000 clones, with 95% to 98% occurring only once. Sequencing used T cells isolated from PBMCs. These TCRs come from a human donor in good health. Each CDR3 is given with its conserved first and last residue. The D gene is left open where the match is weak. Only some rows state a clone size, as once, few, many or a class for expanded clones.

d_gene: -
v_gene: TRBV27
j_gene: TRBJ2-7
abundance: -
CDR3aa: CASSLSFGYEQYF
CDR3nt: TGTGCCAGCAGTTTATCGTTCGGCTACGAGCAGTACTTC

d_gene: TRBD1
v_gene: TRBV25-1
j_gene: TRBJ1-1
abundance: -
CDR3aa: CASRTGLNTEAFF
CDR3nt: TGTGCCAGCAGGACAGGGTTAAACACTGAAGCTTTCTTT

d_gene: -
v_gene: TRBV9
j_gene: TRBJ2-3
abundance: -
CDR3aa: CASSVATGRAILSTDTQYF
CDR3nt: TGTGCCAGCAGCGTAGCCACCGGCAGGGCCATACTCAGCACAGATACGCAGTATTTT

d_gene: -
v_gene: TRBV9
j_gene: TRBJ1-2
abundance: -
CDR3aa: CASSVGGGDGYTF
CDR3nt: TGTGCCAGCAGCGTAGGGGGGGGCGATGGCTACACCTTC

d_gene: TRBD1
v_gene: TRBV28
j_gene: TRBJ1-4
abundance: -
CDR3aa: CASSFDRAATNEKLFF
CDR3nt: TGTGCCAGCAGTTTCGACAGGGCCGCAACTAATGAAAAACTGTTTTTT

d_gene: -
v_gene: TRBV6-6
j_gene: TRBJ2-7
abundance: -
CDR3aa: CASNPTGSYEQYF
CDR3nt: TGTGCCAGCAACCCGACAGGCTCCTACGAGCAGTACTTC

d_gene: TRBD1
v_gene: TRBV28
j_gene: TRBJ1-2
abundance: -
CDR3aa: CASSLDHRGGYGYTF
CDR3nt: TGTGCCAGCAGTTTGGATCACAGGGGAGGTTATGGCTACACCTTC

d_gene: -
v_gene: TRBV10-3
j_gene: TRBJ1-1
abundance: -
CDR3aa: CAISAGALDGTEAFF
CDR3nt: TGTGCCATCAGTGCAGGGGCCCTCGATGGAACTGAAGCTTTCTTT

d_gene: -
v_gene: TRBV20-1
j_gene: TRBJ1-2
abundance: -
CDR3aa: CSARDPGGYTF
CDR3nt: TGCAGTGCTAGAGATCCAGGCGGCTACACCTTC

d_gene: -
v_gene: TRBV2
j_gene: TRBJ2-1
abundance: -
CDR3aa: CASLTGGLALNNEQFF
CDR3nt: TGTGCCAGCCTGACTGGTGGGCTAGCGTTGAACAATGAGCAGTTCTTC

d_gene: TRBD2
v_gene: TRBV5-5
j_gene: TRBJ2-5
abundance: once
CDR3aa: CASVSSGGKRETQYF
CDR3nt: TGTGCCAGCGTTTCTAGCGGGGGGAAAAGAGAGACCCAGTACTTC

d_gene: TRBD1
v_gene: TRBV11-2
j_gene: TRBJ1-4
abundance: -
CDR3aa: CASSSGQGINEKLFF
CDR3nt: TGTGCCAGCAGCTCCGGACAGGGAATAAATGAAAAACTGTTTTTT

d_gene: TRBD1
v_gene: TRBV28
j_gene: TRBJ1-5
abundance: -
CDR3aa: CASTQPRGQVYSNQPQHF
CDR3nt: TGTGCCAGCACGCAGCCCCGCGGACAGGTGTATAGCAATCAGCCCCAGCATTTT

d_gene: TRBD2
v_gene: TRBV11-2
j_gene: TRBJ2-7
abundance: once
CDR3aa: CASSPTTSGPTYEQYF
CDR3nt: TGTGCCAGCAGCCCGACGACTAGCGGGCCGACCTACGAGCAGTACTTC

d_gene: TRBD2
v_gene: TRBV27
j_gene: TRBJ2-1
abundance: once
CDR3aa: CASRPWGLAGVNEQFF
CDR3nt: TGTGCCAGCAGACCCTGGGGACTAGCGGGAGTTAATGAGCAGTTCTTC

d_gene: TRBD2
v_gene: TRBV19
j_gene: TRBJ2-1
abundance: -
CDR3aa: CASTLGGNEQFF
CDR3nt: TGTGCCAGTACCCTGGGAGGGAATGAGCAGTTCTTC

d_gene: TRBD2
v_gene: TRBV29-1
j_gene: TRBJ2-3
abundance: -
CDR3aa: CSVETSGRRYF
CDR3nt: TGCAGCGTTGAGACTAGCGGGAGGCGGTATTTT

d_gene: TRBD2
v_gene: TRBV7-9
j_gene: TRBJ2-3
abundance: -
CDR3aa: CASSSGLAGLTQYF
CDR3nt: TGTGCCAGCAGCTCGGGACTAGCGGGGTTAACGCAGTATTTT

d_gene: TRBD1
v_gene: TRBV5-5
j_gene: TRBJ2-7
abundance: -
CDR3aa: CASSPKAPGQAGSYEQYF
CDR3nt: TGTGCCAGCAGCCCAAAGGCCCCCGGACAGGCCGGCTCCTACGAGCAGTACTTC

d_gene: TRBD2
v_gene: TRBV7-6
j_gene: TRBJ2-1
abundance: -
CDR3aa: CASAGGGGLNNEQFF
CDR3nt: TGTGCCAGCGCGGGAGGGGGGGGACTCAACAATGAGCAGTTCTTC

d_gene: -
v_gene: TRBV29-1
j_gene: TRBJ2-3
abundance: -
CDR3aa: CSVDRSGSTDTQYF
CDR3nt: TGCAGCGTTGACAGGAGCGGGAGCACAGATACGCAGTATTTT

d_gene: -
v_gene: TRBV6-5
j_gene: TRBJ2-7
abundance: -
CDR3aa: CASRYLQGGSYEQYF
CDR3nt: TGTGCCAGCAGGTATCTGCAGGGAGGCTCGTACGAGCAGTACTTC

d_gene: -
v_gene: TRBV9
j_gene: TRBJ2-1
abundance: -
CDR3aa: CASSLREAEQFF
CDR3nt: TGTGCCAGCAGCTTAAGGGAGGCCGAGCAGTTCTTC

d_gene: TRBD1
v_gene: TRBV2
j_gene: TRBJ1-5
abundance: -
CDR3aa: CASSGGQNGNQPQHF
CDR3nt: TGTGCCAGCAGTGGGGGACAGAACGGCAATCAGCCCCAGCATTTT

d_gene: -
v_gene: TRBV27
j_gene: TRBJ1-5
abundance: -
CDR3aa: CASSPRGGGLDNQPQHF
CDR3nt: TGTGCCAGCAGTCCCAGGGGCGGGGGCCTTGACAATCAGCCCCAGCATTTT

d_gene: -
v_gene: TRBV19
j_gene: TRBJ1-5
abundance: once
CDR3aa: CARQPQHF
CDR3nt: TGTGCCCGTCAGCCCCAGCATTTT

d_gene: TRBD1
v_gene: TRBV6-5
j_gene: TRBJ2-5
abundance: -
CDR3aa: CASRNTNRDSPNF
CDR3nt: TGTGCCAGCAGAAATACCAATCGGGACAGTCCCAACTTC

d_gene: -
v_gene: TRBV9
j_gene: TRBJ2-3
abundance: -
CDR3aa: CASSTAGATDTQYF
CDR3nt: TGTGCCAGCAGCACCGCGGGGGCCACAGATACGCAGTATTTT

d_gene: TRBD2
v_gene: TRBV9
j_gene: TRBJ2-7
abundance: -
CDR3aa: CASSARTGGPDEQYF
CDR3nt: TGTGCCAGCAGCGCTAGGACGGGGGGGCCCGACGAGCAGTACTTC

d_gene: -
v_gene: TRBV28
j_gene: TRBJ2-7
abundance: -
CDR3aa: CASAQHGGSYEQYF
CDR3nt: TGTGCCAGCGCTCAGCACGGAGGAAGCTACGAGCAGTACTTC

d_gene: TRBD1
v_gene: TRBV5-1
j_gene: TRBJ2-7
abundance: -
CDR3aa: CASSLDLTGPYEQYF
CDR3nt: TGCGCCAGCAGCTTGGATTTGACAGGGCCCTACGAGCAGTACTTC

d_gene: TRBD1
v_gene: TRBV7-9
j_gene: TRBJ1-2
abundance: -
CDR3aa: CASSDPGQGARVFYGYTF
CDR3nt: TGTGCCAGCAGCGATCCGGGACAGGGGGCGCGAGTCTTCTATGGCTACACCTTC

d_gene: TRBD2
v_gene: TRBV12-5
j_gene: TRBJ2-1
abundance: -
CDR3aa: CASASPREGLEVGNEQFF
CDR3nt: TGTGCTAGTGCTAGCCCCCGGGAGGGACTCGAGGTAGGCAATGAGCAGTTCTTC

d_gene: -
v_gene: TRBV2
j_gene: TRBJ2-1
abundance: once
CDR3aa: CASLSQPSYNEQFF
CDR3nt: TGTGCCAGCCTCTCGCAACCCAGCTACAATGAGCAGTTCTTC

d_gene: TRBD1
v_gene: TRBV7-9
j_gene: TRBJ1-5
abundance: -
CDR3aa: CASKEETGTGELSNQPQHF
CDR3nt: TGTGCCAGCAAGGAGGAAACCGGGACAGGGGAATTGAGCAATCAGCCCCAGCATTTT

d_gene: -
v_gene: TRBV5-1
j_gene: TRBJ1-5
abundance: -
CDR3aa: CASSWFIGQKLYQPQHF
CDR3nt: TGCGCCAGCAGCTGGTTTATTGGACAGAAATTATATCAGCCCCAGCATTTT

d_gene: -
v_gene: TRBV29-1
j_gene: TRBJ2-1
abundance: -
CDR3aa: CSVEYPISYNEQFF
CDR3nt: TGCAGCGTTGAGTACCCTATCTCCTACAATGAGCAGTTCTTC